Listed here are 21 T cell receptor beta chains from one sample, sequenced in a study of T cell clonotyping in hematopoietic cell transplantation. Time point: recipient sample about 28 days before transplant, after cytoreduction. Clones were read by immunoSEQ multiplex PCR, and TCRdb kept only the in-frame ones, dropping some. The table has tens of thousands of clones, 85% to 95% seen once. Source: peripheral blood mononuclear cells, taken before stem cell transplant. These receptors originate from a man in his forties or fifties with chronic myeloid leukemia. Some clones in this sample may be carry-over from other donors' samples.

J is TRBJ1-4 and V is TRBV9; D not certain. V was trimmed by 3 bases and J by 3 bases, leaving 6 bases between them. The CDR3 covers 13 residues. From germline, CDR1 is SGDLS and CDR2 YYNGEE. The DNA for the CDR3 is TGTGCCAGCAGCGCTCACGCTAATGAAAAACTGTTTTTT. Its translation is CASSAHANEKLFF.

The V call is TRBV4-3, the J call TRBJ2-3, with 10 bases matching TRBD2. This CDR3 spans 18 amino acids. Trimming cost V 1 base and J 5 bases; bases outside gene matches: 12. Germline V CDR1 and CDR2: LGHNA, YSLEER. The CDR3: CASSQGPKLAGVQDTQYF. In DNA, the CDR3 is TGCGCCAGCAGCCAAGGCCCCAAGCTAGCGGGGGTTCAAGATACGCAGTATTTT.

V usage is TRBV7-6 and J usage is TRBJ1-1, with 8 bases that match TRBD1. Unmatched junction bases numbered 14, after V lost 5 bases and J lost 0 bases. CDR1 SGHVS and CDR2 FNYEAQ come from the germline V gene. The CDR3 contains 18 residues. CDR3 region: CASSLTSGQGAMNTEAFF. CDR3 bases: TGTGCCAGCAGCCTTACCTCAGGACAGGGCGCCATGAACACTGAAGCTTTCTTT.

CDR3 nucleotides: TGTGCCAGCAGCTTCACAGGCTACGAGCAGTACTTC. Its translation: CASSFTGYEQYF. This sequence joins TRBV11-2 and TRBJ2-7; D is possibly TRBD1 (5 bases). Germline-derived CDR1 and CDR2 are SGHAT and FQNNGV. There are 12 residues in the CDR3. With 3 bases removed from V and 3 bases from J, the gap between germline ends came to 6 bases.

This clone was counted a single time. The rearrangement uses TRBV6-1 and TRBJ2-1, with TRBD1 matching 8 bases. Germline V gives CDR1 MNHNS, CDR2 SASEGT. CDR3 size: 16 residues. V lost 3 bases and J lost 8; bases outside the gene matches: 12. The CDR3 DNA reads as TGTGCCAGCAGTGACCTCAGGGGGCTCTGGGGCGATGAGCAGTTCTTC. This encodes CASSDLRGLWGDEQFF.

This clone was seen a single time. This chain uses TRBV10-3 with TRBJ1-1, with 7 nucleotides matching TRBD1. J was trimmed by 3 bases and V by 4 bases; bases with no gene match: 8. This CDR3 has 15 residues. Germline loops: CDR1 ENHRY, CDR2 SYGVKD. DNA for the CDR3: TGTGCCATCAGTGGGAAACAGGGGAGCGACACTGAAGCTTTCTTT. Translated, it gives CAISGKQGSDTEAFF.

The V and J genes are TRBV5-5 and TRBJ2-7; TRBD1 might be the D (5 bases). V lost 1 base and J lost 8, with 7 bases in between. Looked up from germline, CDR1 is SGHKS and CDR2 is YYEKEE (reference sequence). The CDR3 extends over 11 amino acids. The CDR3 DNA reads TGTGCCAGCAGCTTGACAGGAAAGCAGTACTTC. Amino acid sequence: CASSLTGKQYF.

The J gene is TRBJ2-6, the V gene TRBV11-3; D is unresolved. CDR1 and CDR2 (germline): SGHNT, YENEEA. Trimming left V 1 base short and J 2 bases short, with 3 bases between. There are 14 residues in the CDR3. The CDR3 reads CASSLGTGANVLTF. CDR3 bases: TGTGCCAGCAGCTTAGGGACTGGGGCCAACGTCCTGACTTTC.

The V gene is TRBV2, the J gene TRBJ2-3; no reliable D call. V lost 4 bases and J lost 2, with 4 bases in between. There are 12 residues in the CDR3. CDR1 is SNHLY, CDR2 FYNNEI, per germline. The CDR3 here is CASSGDTDTQYF. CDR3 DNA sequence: TGTGCCAGCAGTGGTGACACAGATACGCAGTATTTT. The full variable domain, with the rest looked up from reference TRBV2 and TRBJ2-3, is EPEVTQTPSHQVTQMGQEVILRCVPISNHLYFYWYRQILGQKVEFLVSFYNNEISEKSEIFDDQFSVERPDGSNFTLKIRSTKLEDSAMYFCASSGDTDTQYFGPGTRLTVL.

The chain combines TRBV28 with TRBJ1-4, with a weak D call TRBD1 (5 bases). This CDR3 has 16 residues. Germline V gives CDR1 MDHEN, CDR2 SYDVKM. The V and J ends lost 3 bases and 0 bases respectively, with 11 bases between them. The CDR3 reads CASSFGTAATNEKLFF. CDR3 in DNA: TGTGCCAGCAGTTTTGGGACGGCCGCAACTAATGAAAAACTGTTTTTT.

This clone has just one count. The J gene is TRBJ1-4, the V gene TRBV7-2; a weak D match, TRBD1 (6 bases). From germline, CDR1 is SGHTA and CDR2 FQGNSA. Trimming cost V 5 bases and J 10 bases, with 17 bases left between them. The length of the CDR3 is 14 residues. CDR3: CASSTGRGGGKLFF. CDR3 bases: TGTGCCAGCAGCACGGGACGGGGAGGGGGAAAACTGTTTTTT. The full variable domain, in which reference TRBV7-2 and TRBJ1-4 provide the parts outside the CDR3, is GAGVSQSPSNKVTEKGKDVELRCDPISGHTALYWYRQSLGQGLEFLIYFQGNSAPDKSGLPSDRFSAERTGGSVSTLTIQRTQQEDSAVYLCASSTGRGGGKLFFGSGTQLSVL.

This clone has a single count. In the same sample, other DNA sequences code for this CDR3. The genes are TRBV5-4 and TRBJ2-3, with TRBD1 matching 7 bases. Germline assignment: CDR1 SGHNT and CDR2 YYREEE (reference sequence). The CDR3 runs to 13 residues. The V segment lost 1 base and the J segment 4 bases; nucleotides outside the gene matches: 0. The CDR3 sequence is CASSLQGADTQYF. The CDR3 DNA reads TGTGCCAGCAGCTTGCAGGGGGCAGATACGCAGTATTTT.

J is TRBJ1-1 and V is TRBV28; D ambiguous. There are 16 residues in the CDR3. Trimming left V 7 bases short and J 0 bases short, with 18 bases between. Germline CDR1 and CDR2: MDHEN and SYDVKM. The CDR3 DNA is TGTGCCAGCAAACTCTCCCTCGGGTCATTGAACACTGAAGCTTTCTTT. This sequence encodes CASKLSLGSLNTEAFF.

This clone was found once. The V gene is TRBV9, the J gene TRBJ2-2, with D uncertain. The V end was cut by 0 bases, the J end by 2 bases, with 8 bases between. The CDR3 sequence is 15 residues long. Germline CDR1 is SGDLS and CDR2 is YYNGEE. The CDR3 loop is CASSVEQINTGELFF. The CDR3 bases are TGTGCCAGCAGCGTAGAACAGATAAACACCGGGGAGCTGTTTTTT.

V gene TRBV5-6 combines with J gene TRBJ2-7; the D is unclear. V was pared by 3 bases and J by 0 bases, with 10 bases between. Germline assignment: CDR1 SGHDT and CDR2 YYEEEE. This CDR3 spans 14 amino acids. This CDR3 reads CASSSRPGSYEQYF. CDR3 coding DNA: TGTGCCAGCAGCTCGCGACCGGGCTCCTACGAGCAGTACTTC. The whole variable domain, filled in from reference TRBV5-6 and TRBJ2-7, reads DAGVTQSPTHLIKTRGQQVTLRCSPKSGHDTVSWYQQALGQGPQFIFQYYEEEERQRGNFPDRFSGHQFPNYSSELNVNALLLGDSALYLCASSSRPGSYEQYFGPGTRLTVT.

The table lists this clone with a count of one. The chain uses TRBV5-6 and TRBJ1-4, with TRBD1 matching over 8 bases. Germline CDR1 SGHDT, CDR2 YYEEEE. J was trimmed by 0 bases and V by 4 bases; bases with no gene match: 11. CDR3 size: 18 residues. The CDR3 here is CASSQWDRSASTNEKLFF. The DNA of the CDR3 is TGTGCCAGCAGCCAATGGGACAGGAGTGCTTCAACTAATGAAAAACTGTTTTTT.

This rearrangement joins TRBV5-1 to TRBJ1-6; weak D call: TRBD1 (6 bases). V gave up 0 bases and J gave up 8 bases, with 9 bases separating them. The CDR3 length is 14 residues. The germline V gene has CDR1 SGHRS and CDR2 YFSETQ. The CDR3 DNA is TGCGCCAGCAGCTTGGGACAGGAGTATTCACCCCTCCACTTT. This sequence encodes CASSLGQEYSPLHF.

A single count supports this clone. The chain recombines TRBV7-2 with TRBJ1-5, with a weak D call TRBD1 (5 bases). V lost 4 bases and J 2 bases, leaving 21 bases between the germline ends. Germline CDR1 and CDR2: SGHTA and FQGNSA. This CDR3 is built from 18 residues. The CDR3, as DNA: TGTGCCAGCAGCTCCGAGGGGACCTTCCCTAGGGGCAATCAGCCCCAGCATTTT. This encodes CASSSEGTFPRGNQPQHF. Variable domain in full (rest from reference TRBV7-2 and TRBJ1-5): GAGVSQSPSNKVTEKGKDVELRCDPISGHTALYWYRQSLGQGLEFLIYFQGNSAPDKSGLPSDRFSAERTGGSVSTLTIQRTQQEDSAVYLCASSSEGTFPRGNQPQHFGDGTRLSIL.

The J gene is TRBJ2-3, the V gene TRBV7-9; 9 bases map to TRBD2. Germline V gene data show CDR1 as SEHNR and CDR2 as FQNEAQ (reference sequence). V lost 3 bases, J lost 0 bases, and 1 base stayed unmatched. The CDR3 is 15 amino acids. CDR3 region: CASSLAGGSTDTQYF. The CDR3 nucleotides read TGTGCCAGCAGCTTGGCGGGGGGGAGCACAGATACGCAGTATTTT.

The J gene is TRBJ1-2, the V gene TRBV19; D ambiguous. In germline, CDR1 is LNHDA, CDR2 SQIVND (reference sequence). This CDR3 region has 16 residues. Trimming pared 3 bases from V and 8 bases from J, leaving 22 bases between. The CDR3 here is CASSIHRRVTPRGYTF. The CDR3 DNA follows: TGTGCCAGTAGTATCCACCGGAGGGTCACCCCCAGGGGCTACACCTTC.

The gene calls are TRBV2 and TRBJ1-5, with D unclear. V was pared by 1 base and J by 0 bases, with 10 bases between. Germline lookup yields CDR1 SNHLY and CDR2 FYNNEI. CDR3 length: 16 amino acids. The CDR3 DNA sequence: TGTGCCAGCAGTGAAGGGGCCGCCTATAGCAATCAGCCCCAGCATTTT. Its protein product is CASSEGAAYSNQPQHF.